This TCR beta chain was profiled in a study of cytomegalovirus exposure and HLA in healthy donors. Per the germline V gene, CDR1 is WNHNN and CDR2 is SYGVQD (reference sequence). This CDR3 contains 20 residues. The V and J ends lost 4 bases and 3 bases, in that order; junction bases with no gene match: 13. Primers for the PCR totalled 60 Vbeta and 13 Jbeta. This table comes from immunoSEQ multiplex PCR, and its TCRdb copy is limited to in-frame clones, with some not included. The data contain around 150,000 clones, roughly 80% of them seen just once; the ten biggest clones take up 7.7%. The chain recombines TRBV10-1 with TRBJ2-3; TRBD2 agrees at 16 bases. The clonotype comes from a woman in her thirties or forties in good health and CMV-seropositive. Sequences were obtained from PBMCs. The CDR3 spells CASSGGLAGGPKTGTDTQYF. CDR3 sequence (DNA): TGCGCCAGCAGTGGGGGACTAGCGGGAGGGCCAAAGACGGGGACAGATACGCAGTATTTT.